Listed below are T cell receptor beta chains from one sample, sequenced in a study of Ad26.COV2.S vaccination and SARS-CoV-2 variants. Clones were read by immunoSEQ multiplex PCR, and TCRdb kept only the in-frame ones, dropping some. The table has about 350,000 clones, 86% seen once. This specimen consisted of peripheral blood, obtained in a trial of Ad26.COV2.S vaccine versus placebo. These receptors came from a person between 18 and 65 years old who received the Ad26.COV2.S COVID-19 vaccine or a placebo. The CDR3 runs from the conserved cysteine through the conserved F or W. The D gene is left open where the match is weak. The size field is filled for only some rows; it gives once, few, many or a size class.

DNA: TGTGCCAGCAGCGTACAAGGACAGGGGTTCAATGAGCAGTTCTTC
CDR3: CASSVQGQGFNEQFF
length: 15
size: .
D: TRBD1
J: TRBJ2-1
V: TRBV9

DNA: TGTGCCAGCAGCGTCAACTCCTACAATGAGCAGTTCTTC
CDR3: CASSVNSYNEQFF
length: 13
size: .
D: .
J: TRBJ2-1
V: TRBV7-9

DNA: TGTGCCAGCAGTTTAATCACGCAGCCCCAGCATTTT
CDR3: CASSLITQPQHF
length: 12
size: .
D: .
J: TRBJ1-5
V: TRBV28

DNA: TGTGCCAGCAGTGAGGGACTAGCGCCCTCCTACAATGAGCAGTTCTTC
CDR3: CASSEGLAPSYNEQFF
length: 16
size: once
D: TRBD2
J: TRBJ2-1
V: TRBV6-4

DNA: TGTGCCTGCTCGGGAGGGCCGGGAAACATTCAGTACTTC
CDR3: CACSGGPGNIQYF
length: 13
size: .
D: TRBD2
J: TRBJ2-4
V: TRBV30

DNA: TGTGCCAGCAGCGTAGACAGCATCAATCAGCCCCAGCATTTT
CDR3: CASSVDSINQPQHF
length: 14
size: once
D: .
J: TRBJ1-5
V: TRBV7-9

DNA: TGTGCCAGCAGACGGGACAGCAGGGCAGGGCAGTACTTC
CDR3: CASRRDSRAGQYF
length: 13
size: .
D: TRBD1
J: TRBJ2-7
V: TRBV2

DNA: TGTGCCAGCAGTTTAGTGGGAGGGACTGAAGCTTTCTTT
CDR3: CASSLVGGTEAFF
length: 13
size: .
D: .
J: TRBJ1-1
V: TRBV12-3/TRBV12-4

DNA: TGCAGCGTTGAACAAGGCCTACCTAGTAGTGATGAGCAGTTCTTC
CDR3: CSVEQGLPSSDEQFF
length: 15
size: .
D: .
J: TRBJ2-1
V: TRBV29-1

DNA: TGTGCCAGCAGCACAGCGGGGGGTTTGGACACTGAAGCTTTCTTT
CDR3: CASSTAGGLDTEAFF
length: 15
size: .
D: .
J: TRBJ1-1
V: TRBV7-6

DNA: TGTGCCAGCAGCTCCCCGGGACTCTCTGGAAACACCATATATTTT
CDR3: CASSSPGLSGNTIYF
length: 15
size: .
D: .
J: TRBJ1-3
V: TRBV5-4

DNA: TGTGCCAGCAGCTTACGCGGGGGACTGAACACCGGGGAGCTGTTTTTT
CDR3: CASSLRGGLNTGELFF
length: 16
size: .
D: TRBD2
J: TRBJ2-2
V: TRBV7-6

DNA: TGCGCCAGCAGCGATGAAAACACCATATATTTT
CDR3: CASSDENTIYF
length: 11
size: few
D: .
J: TRBJ1-3
V: TRBV5-1

DNA: TGCGCCAGCAGCCAAGATTGGGGTAGTTCTGTATACGAGCAGTACTTC
CDR3: CASSQDWGSSVYEQYF
length: 16
size: .
D: .
J: TRBJ2-7
V: TRBV4-1

DNA: TGTGCCAGCAGTCCCCGGGCGCAACAGCCCCAGCATTTT
CDR3: CASSPRAQQPQHF
length: 13
size: .
D: .
J: TRBJ1-5
V: TRBV6-2/TRBV6-3

DNA: TGCGCCAGCAGCTCGGAAGGATCTATTATTTACGAGCAGTACTTC
CDR3: CASSSEGSIIYEQYF
length: 15
size: .
D: .
J: TRBJ2-7
V: TRBV5-1

DNA: TGTGCCACCAGTGATAGGGGCAGTTACAATGAGCAGTTCTTC
CDR3: CATSDRGSYNEQFF
length: 14
size: .
D: .
J: TRBJ2-1
V: TRBV24-1

DNA: TGTGCCAGCAGTTTTCGAACAGGGGATGGCTACACCTTC
CDR3: CASSFRTGDGYTF
length: 13
size: .
D: TRBD1
J: TRBJ1-2
V: TRBV28

DNA: TGTGCCAGCAGCTTAGGGACTTTGACTAGCACAGATACGCAGTATTTT
CDR3: CASSLGTLTSTDTQYF
length: 16
size: .
D: .
J: TRBJ2-3
V: TRBV7-2

DNA: TGTGCCAGCAGTGGGCGGACTCCCCTGAACACTGAAGCTTTCTTT
CDR3: CASSGRTPLNTEAFF
length: 15
size: .
D: .
J: TRBJ1-1
V: TRBV28

DNA: TGTGCCAGCTTCCAGGGGAACACTGAAGCTTTCTTT
CDR3: CASFQGNTEAFF
length: 12
size: .
D: .
J: TRBJ1-1
V: TRBV21-1

DNA: TGTGCCAGCAGTTTCGGGAGTGGCTACACCTTC
CDR3: CASSFGSGYTF
length: 11
size: medium-sized
D: .
J: TRBJ1-2
V: TRBV12-3/TRBV12-4

DNA: TGTGCCAGTAGTATTGGGTCGGCCGGGCAGTACTTC
CDR3: CASSIGSAGQYF
length: 12
size: .
D: .
J: TRBJ2-7
V: TRBV19

DNA: TGTGCCAGCAGCGGGACAACGGGACACGAGCAGTACTTC
CDR3: CASSGTTGHEQYF
length: 13
size: .
D: .
J: TRBJ2-7
V: TRBV5-5

DNA: TGTGCCAGCAGCTTGGGTCTGGGGGCAGGCACAGATACGCAGTATTTT
CDR3: CASSLGLGAGTDTQYF
length: 16
size: .
D: .
J: TRBJ2-3
V: TRBV5-4

DNA: .
CDR3: CASFGAGERNIQYF
length: 14
size: .
D: .
J: TRBJ2-4
V: TRBV19

DNA: TGTGCCAGCAGCAGGACAGAAACCTACAATGAGCAGTTCTTC
CDR3: CASSRTETYNEQFF
length: 14
size: .
D: .
J: TRBJ2-1
V: TRBV7-6

DNA: TGCGCCAGCAGTCGACGGAACTCCTACGAGCAGTACTTC
CDR3: CASSRRNSYEQYF
length: 13
size: .
D: .
J: TRBJ2-7
V: TRBV5-1

DNA: TGTGCCAGTAGTATACAGTTGGCAACTAATGAAAAACTGTTTTTT
CDR3: CASSIQLATNEKLFF
length: 15
size: .
D: .
J: TRBJ1-4
V: TRBV19

DNA: TGTGCCAGCAGTAGGCGGGGTGGAGAAGAGACCCAGTACTTC
CDR3: CASSRRGGEETQYF
length: 14
size: .
D: .
J: TRBJ2-5
V: TRBV25-1

DNA: TGTGCCAGCAGTACTTTTGGACCAGCGAACACCGGGGAGCTGTTTTTT
CDR3: CASSTFGPANTGELFF
length: 16
size: once
D: .
J: TRBJ2-2
V: TRBV19

DNA: TGTGCCAGCTCACCAGCGGGGAAGGGTCGCAATCAGCCCCAGCATTTT
CDR3: CASSPAGKGRNQPQHF
length: 16
size: .
D: .
J: TRBJ1-5
V: TRBV18

DNA: TGTGCCAGCAGCCCCCGACAGAATAACTATGGCTACACCTTC
CDR3: CASSPRQNNYGYTF
length: 14
size: .
D: .
J: TRBJ1-2
V: TRBV13

DNA: TGCGCCAGCAGCCAAACACCGAGGACCCCTGGAAACACCATATATTTT
CDR3: CASSQTPRTPGNTIYF
length: 16
size: .
D: .
J: TRBJ1-3
V: TRBV4-1

DNA: TGTGCCATCACCGGGCCGACGGCGGGCTATGGCTACACCTTC
CDR3: CAITGPTAGYGYTF
length: 14
size: .
D: .
J: TRBJ1-2
V: TRBV10-3

DNA: TGTGCCAGCAGGCCATTCCAGGGGAAGGACTCCATGAACACTGAAGCTTTCTTT
CDR3: CASRPFQGKDSMNTEAFF
length: 18
size: .
D: .
J: TRBJ1-1
V: TRBV28

DNA: TGTGCCAGCAGCCCGTACGGGACAGGACTTTTTGAAGCTTTCTTT
CDR3: CASSPYGTGLFEAFF
length: 15
size: few
D: TRBD1
J: TRBJ1-1
V: TRBV7-2

DNA: TGTGCCAGCAGTGGGTTGGGGAAACAGGGTATTGAAGCTTTCTTT
CDR3: CASSGLGKQGIEAFF
length: 15
size: .
D: .
J: TRBJ1-1
V: TRBV2

DNA: TGTGCCAGCAGACCCGATGGTGTCTCCTACGAGCAGTACTTC
CDR3: CASRPDGVSYEQYF
length: 14
size: many
D: .
J: TRBJ2-7
V: TRBV28

DNA: TGTGCCAGCAGTGAAGTGGCCGTTGAGCAGTTCTTC
CDR3: CASSEVAVEQFF
length: 12
size: .
D: .
J: TRBJ2-1
V: TRBV6-1